The 7 T cell receptor beta chains below were found in one sample sequenced in a study of blood T cell repertoires in COVID-19. Here immunoSEQ multiplex PCR was the method, and the copy in TCRdb shows in-frame clones only, minus some. Of around 140,000 clones in the sample, approximately 84% were seen once. The specimen sequenced was peripheral blood. The receptors stem from a woman in her sixties or seventies with acute or convalescent COVID-19.

This rearrangement joins TRBV4-1 to TRBJ2-1, with D uncertain. This CDR3 is built from 15 residues. Deletions cut 0 bases from V and 4 bases from J, with 10 bases between. Germline V gives CDR1 MGHRA, CDR2 YSYEKL. Here the CDR3 reads CASSQDGLTYNEQFF. CDR3 coding DNA: TGCGCCAGCAGCCAAGATGGGCTAACTTACAATGAGCAGTTCTTC.

The V call is TRBV14, the J call TRBJ2-1; 12 nucleotides align to TRBD2. The CDR3 has 18 residues. Trimming cost V 6 bases and J 4 bases; bases outside gene matches: 13. Germline V gene data show CDR1 as SGHDN and CDR2 as FVKESK. The CDR3 here is CASRDGSSGRARYNEQFF. The DNA of the CDR3 is TGTGCCAGCAGGGACGGGTCTAGCGGGAGGGCCAGGTACAATGAGCAGTTCTTC. Complete variable domain (other parts from reference TRBV14 and TRBJ2-1): EAGVTQFPSHSVIEKGQTVTLRCDPISGHDNLYWYRRVMGKEIKFLLHFVKESKQDESGMPNNRFLAERTGGTYSTLKVQPAELEDSGVYFCASRDGSSGRARYNEQFFGPGTRLTVL.

This clone was detected only once. This chain joins TRBV7-2 and TRBJ1-4, with 8 bases fitting TRBD1. The CDR3 totals 16 residues. Germline CDR1 reads SGHTA; CDR2 reads FQGNSA. Germline trimming cut 5 bases from V and 0 bases from J; bases unmatched to any gene: 5. CDR3 amino acids: CASSPGQGATNEKLFF. The CDR3 DNA is TGTGCCAGCAGCCCCGGACAGGGAGCAACTAATGAAAAACTGTTTTTT.

The chain combines TRBV5-6 with TRBJ2-1; no firm D call. The CDR3 length is 12 residues. Germline V gene data show CDR1 as SGHDT and CDR2 as YYEEEE. The germline V and J ends were trimmed by 7 bases and 6 bases, with 11 bases remaining between them. The DNA of the CDR3 is TGTGCCAGCTCGTGGGTAGCCAATGAGCAGTTCTTC. It yields the protein CASSWVANEQFF.

V usage is TRBV27 and J usage is TRBJ2-7; TRBD2 aligns across 7 bases. The CDR3 loop spans 12 amino acids. Trimming cost V 6 bases and J 6 bases; bases outside gene matches: 5. Germline V gene sequence: CDR1 MNHEY, CDR2 SMNVEV (reference sequence). This CDR3 reads CASSAGAREQYF. Here the CDR3 DNA reads TGTGCCAGCAGCGCGGGAGCACGCGAGCAGTACTTC.

This clone has a single count. The rearrangement joins TRBV5-6 to TRBJ2-7; D is unclear. Trimming shortened V by 4 bases and J by 3 bases, and 11 bases separated the two germline ends. CDR1 and CDR2 (germline): SGHDT, YYEEEE. The CDR3 extends over 13 amino acids. This chain's CDR3 is CASSPTPRYEQYF. In DNA, the CDR3 is TGTGCCAGCAGCCCGACACCCCGCTACGAGCAGTACTTC.

This chain joins TRBV30 and TRBJ2-1, with 9 nucleotides matching TRBD1. The CDR3 runs to 9 residues. Losses at the gene ends were 8 bases for V and 16 bases for J; bases not matched to a gene: 6. Germline-derived CDR1 and CDR2 are GTSNPN and SVGIG (reference sequence). In DNA, the CDR3 is TGTGCCGGGGGACAGGGAGGCTTCTTC. Translation: CAGGQGGFF.